The 24 T cell receptor beta chains reported below all come from one sample, sequenced in a study of a mutant IDH1 vaccine in newly diagnosed glioma (dated by TCRdb to about 2021). The intended sense of this specimen's time point label: baseline, week 1 (first vaccination visit). The treatment or condition label of this sample denotes: pre-vaccination baseline after standard-of-care therapy. To prepare the library, the immunoSEQ multiplex PCR assay was applied. This is the immuneACCESS table as TCRdb keeps it, with only in-frame sequences that have V and J called. A part of the clones is gone; compared with another copy, unresolved V genes explain less than half, and the rest is unexplained. This sample comprises 20,000 to 30,000 clones, approximately 90% of them detected only once. Around 8.4% of the sample comes from the top ten. The sample consisted of PBMCs, taken from a glioma patient treated with radiotherapy, temozolomide or both. The source of these receptors is a man in his thirties or forties with glioma.

Here the CDR3 reads CASSVTTSGPTYEQYF. The CDR3 coding sequence is TGTGCCAGCAGCGTTACGACTAGCGGCCCAACCTACGAGCAGTACTTC. The genes are TRBV11-2 and TRBJ2-7; 9 bases map to TRBD2. Germline CDR1 reads SGHAT; CDR2 reads FQNNGV. V gave up 5 bases and J gave up 2 bases; unmatched junction bases: 10. CDR3 length: 16 residues.

The genes are TRBV5-1 and TRBJ2-1; either TRBD1 or TRBD2 may supply D (5 bases each). V was shortened by 4 bases and J by 0 bases, with 11 bases between the two germline ends. Germline values: CDR1 SGHRS, CDR2 YFSETQ. The CDR3 has 15 amino acids. As DNA, the CDR3 is TGCGCCAGCAGCCCCGGGGCCAGCTCCTACAATGAGCAGTTCTTC. It codes for CASSPGASSYNEQFF. Using reference TRBV5-1 and TRBJ2-1 for the parts outside the CDR3, the full variable domain is KAGVTQTPRYLIKTRGQQVTLSCSPISGHRSVSWYQQTPGQGLQFLFEYFSETQRNKGNFPGRFSGRQFSNSRSEMNVSTLELGDSALYLCASSPGASSYNEQFFGPGTRLTVL.

In this sample, this clone turned up once. V gene TRBV7-9 combines with J gene TRBJ2-7; TRBD1 aligns across 9 bases. The CDR3 extends over 15 amino acids. CDR1 SEHNR and CDR2 FQNEAQ come from the germline V gene (reference sequence). V trimming: 2 bases; J trimming: 5 bases; junction bases outside the gene matches: 7. Here the CDR3 DNA reads TGTGCCAGCAGCTTAATAGGGACAGGGAGGGACGAGCAGTACTTC. Translation gives CASSLIGTGRDEQYF.

This chain uses TRBV25-1 with TRBJ2-7, with D hard to call. V dropped 6 bases and J dropped 3 bases, with 9 bases sitting between them. Germline values: CDR1 MGHDK, CDR2 SYGVNS. This CDR3 has 12 residues. CDR3 sequence: CASSPSNYEQYF. Here the CDR3 DNA reads TGTGCCAGCAGCCCCAGTAACTACGAGCAGTACTTC.

The J gene is TRBJ2-7, the V gene TRBV9, with 9 bases lining up with TRBD1. This CDR3 comprises 14 residues. Germline V gene sequence: CDR1 SGDLS, CDR2 YYNGEE. V lost 0 bases, J lost 4 bases, and 2 bases stayed unmatched. The chain's CDR3 is CASSVGTGVYEQYF. The CDR3, as DNA: TGTGCCAGCAGCGTAGGGACAGGGGTTTACGAGCAGTACTTC. The full variable domain, its missing parts supplied by reference TRBV9 and TRBJ2-7, is DSGVTQTPKHLITATGQRVTLRCSPRSGDLSVYWYQQSLDQGLQFLIQYYNGEERAKGNILERFSAQQFPDLHSELNLSSLELGDSALYFCASSVGTGVYEQYFGPGTRLTVT.

V is TRBV4-1 and J is TRBJ1-1, with D possibly being TRBD1 (6 bases). Trimming removed 2 bases at V and 1 base at J, with 14 bases between. CDR3 length equals 16 residues. Germline V gene lookup returns CDR1 MGHRA and CDR2 YSYEKL. The CDR3, as DNA: TGCGCCAGCAGCCAAACCCTTGTCAGGGGGAACACTGAAGCTTTCTTT. It is translated as CASSQTLVRGNTEAFF.

The V call is TRBV2, the J call TRBJ1-2; the D is unclear. V gave up 2 bases and J gave up 14 bases, with 9 bases separating them. Germline assignment: CDR1 SNHLY and CDR2 FYNNEI. The CDR3 runs to 10 residues. The CDR3 DNA is TGTGCCAGCAGTGAAAGGACTGGTACCTTC. Translation: CASSERTGTF. Full variable domain (missing parts from reference TRBV2 and TRBJ1-2): EPEVTQTPSHQVTQMGQEVILRCVPISNHLYFYWYRQILGQKVEFLVSFYNNEISEKSEIFDDQFSVERPDGSNFTLKIRSTKLEDSAMYFCASSERTGTFGSGTRLTVV.

The chain combines TRBV30 with TRBJ1-3; no firm D call. The V gene lost 5 bases and the J gene lost 0 bases, with 11 bases spanning the gap. The CDR3 has 14 residues. The germline V gene encodes CDR1 GTSNPN and CDR2 SVGIG (reference sequence). In DNA, the CDR3 is TGTGCCTGGGCGAGGGTGAGCTCTGGAAACACCATATATTTT. Translating gives CAWARVSSGNTIYF.

This chain uses TRBV4-2 with TRBJ1-4, with TRBD1 identical over 9 bases. Per the germline V gene, CDR1 is LGHNA and CDR2 is YNFKEQ. With V trimmed by 0 bases and J by 8 bases, 4 bases remained unmatched. This CDR3 has 15 amino acids. CDR3 residues: CASSQDQTGGEKLFF. DNA of the CDR3: TGTGCCAGCAGCCAAGATCAGACAGGGGGAGAAAAACTGTTTTTT.

The chain carries TRBV4-2 and TRBJ2-1, with 15 bases that match TRBD2. The CDR3 covers 21 residues. CDR1 LGHNA and CDR2 YNFKEQ come from the germline V gene. V lost 1 base and J lost 5; bases outside the gene matches: 15. The CDR3 nucleotides are TGTGCCAGCAGCCAAGTAGGGGGGACTAGCGGGAGGCCTGCCTATAACAATGAGCAGTTCTTC. The encoded protein is CASSQVGGTSGRPAYNNEQFF.

The chain recombines TRBV7-2 with TRBJ2-2, with D possibly TRBD2 on 6 matching bases. The CDR3 extends over 15 amino acids. With 6 bases removed from V and 4 bases from J, the gap between germline ends came to 15 bases. CDR1 is SGHTA, CDR2 FQGNSA, per germline. The CDR3 region is CASSLGRGVTGELFF. CDR3 DNA sequence: TGTGCCAGCAGTCTAGGCCGCGGGGTCACCGGGGAGCTGTTTTTT.

This chain joins TRBV6-4 and TRBJ1-1, with a weak D call TRBD1 (5 bases). The CDR3 is 13 residues long. V dropped 6 bases and J dropped 3 bases, with 11 bases sitting between them. Germline assignment: CDR1 MRHNA and CDR2 SNTAGT. The CDR3 reads CASRRPGHTEAFF. For the CDR3, the DNA is TGTGCCAGCAGGCGGCCAGGGCACACTGAAGCTTTCTTT.

J is TRBJ1-2 and V is TRBV19, with D perhaps TRBD1 (5 bases). The CDR3 is 16 amino acids. Germline V gene data show CDR1 as LNHDA and CDR2 as SQIVND (reference sequence). Trimming pared 0 bases from V and 4 bases from J, leaving 15 bases between. CDR3 in DNA: TGTGCCAGTAGTATAGAAGGGACGGCTGACTTCTATGGCTACACCTTC. It encodes CASSIEGTADFYGYTF.

The V and J genes are TRBV6-5 and TRBJ1-1, with D uncertain. CDR3 length equals 13 residues. Germline CDR1 reads MNHEY; CDR2 reads SVGAGI. V was clipped by 5 bases and J by 3 bases, with 10 bases between them. CDR3 residues: CASSHGRYTEAFF. The CDR3 bases are TGTGCCAGCAGTCATGGACGGTACACTGAAGCTTTCTTT.

The V gene is TRBV30, the J gene TRBJ2-1, with 14 positions matching TRBD2. The CDR3 loop spans 19 amino acids. V trimming: 0 bases; J trimming: 4 bases; junction bases outside the gene matches: 11. The germline V gene has CDR1 GTSNPN and CDR2 SVGIG (reference sequence). CDR3 nucleotides: TGTGCCTGGAGTGTATTGGGACTAGCGGGAGTCGCGAGTTACAATGAGCAGTTCTTC. Its translation: CAWSVLGLAGVASYNEQFF.

The chain combines TRBV7-9 with TRBJ1-1; D remains ambiguous. Germline V gene sequence: CDR1 SEHNR, CDR2 FQNEAQ (reference sequence). CDR3 length: 15 residues. V shed 2 bases and J shed 1 base, with 11 bases lying between them. The CDR3 here is CASSLMNSENTEAFF. The CDR3 DNA reads TGTGCCAGCAGCTTAATGAACAGCGAGAACACTGAAGCTTTCTTT. The full variable domain, in which reference TRBV7-9 and TRBJ1-1 provide the parts outside the CDR3, is DTGVSQNPRHKITKRGQNVTFRCDPISEHNRLYWYRQTLGQGPEFLTYFQNEAQLEKSRLLSDRFSAERPKGSFSTLEIQRTEQGDSAMYLCASSLMNSENTEAFFGQGTRLTVV.

The J gene is TRBJ2-3, the V gene TRBV19; D call uncertain. The CDR3 consists of 15 residues. CDR1 and CDR2 from the germline V gene are LNHDA and SQIVND (reference sequence). Deletions cut 5 bases from V and 2 bases from J, with 14 bases between. CDR3 bases: TGTGCCAGTAGTGGCTACCGTTCTGCCACAGATACGCAGTATTTT. Amino acids: CASSGYRSATDTQYF.

This chain joins TRBV6-1 and TRBJ2-5; possible D gene TRBD1, 5 bases. This CDR3 spans 12 amino acids. Germline-derived CDR1 and CDR2 are MNHNS and SASEGT. The V end was cut by 6 bases, the J end by 4 bases, with 9 bases between. CDR3 sequence (DNA): TGTGCCAGCAGACAGGATCCAGAGACCCAGTACTTC. Translated: CASRQDPETQYF.

This clone was recorded once. The chain couples TRBV18 to TRBJ1-4, with D unresolved. Between the trimmed V and J ends, which lost 4 bases and 8 bases, there was a span of 11 bases. Germline CDR1 is KGHSH and CDR2 is LQKENI. The CDR3 length is 13 residues. CDR3 DNA sequence: TGTGCCAGCTCACGCGAGGTGGAAGAAAAACTGTTTTTT. This codes for CASSREVEEKLFF.

This sequence joins TRBV19 and TRBJ1-2; 7 positions agree with TRBD1. Germline V lookup: CDR1 LNHDA, CDR2 SQIVND (reference sequence). This CDR3 is 13 amino acids long. The J segment lost 8 bases and the V segment lost 4 bases, leaving 7 bases of the junction unmatched. The CDR3 DNA sequence: TGTGCCAGTAGTACCCGGACAGGACTAGGCTACACCTTC. Amino acid sequence: CASSTRTGLGYTF.

The genes are TRBV2 and TRBJ2-1; TRBD1 agrees at 9 bases. This CDR3 comprises 16 residues. Germline V gene lookup returns CDR1 SNHLY and CDR2 FYNNEI. J lost 7 bases, V lost 6 bases, and 13 bases had no gene match. CDR3 nucleotide sequence: TGTGCCAGCAGCGACCGGGGACAGGGAGGTGATAATGAGCAGTTCTTC. Translating gives CASSDRGQGGDNEQFF.

The chain combines TRBV18 with TRBJ1-2, with D unresolved. Germline CDR1 and CDR2: KGHSH and LQKENI. Trimming shortened V by 2 bases and J by 2 bases, and 6 bases separated the two germline ends. The CDR3 covers 13 residues. The CDR3, as DNA: TGTGCCAGCTCACCAGGGAAAAACTATGGCTACACCTTC. Protein product: CASSPGKNYGYTF.

V usage is TRBV5-1 and J usage is TRBJ1-5; no clear D gene. V was pared by 0 bases and J by 0 bases, with 7 bases between. The CDR3 has 15 residues. Germline V gene lookup returns CDR1 SGHRS and CDR2 YFSETQ. CDR3 DNA sequence: TGCGCCAGCAGCTTGGTGGTGGATAGCAATCAGCCCCAGCATTTT. Translating it yields CASSLVVDSNQPQHF.

The gene calls are TRBV4-1 and TRBJ2-1, with 14 bases identical to TRBD2. The CDR3 covers 15 residues. V was pared by 6 bases and J by 5 bases, with 3 bases of the junction left unmatched. Germline V CDR1 and CDR2: MGHRA, YSYEKL. The CDR3 sequence is CASRAGLAGDNEQFF. Written as DNA, the CDR3 is TGCGCCAGCAGGGCGGGACTAGCGGGGGACAATGAGCAGTTCTTC.